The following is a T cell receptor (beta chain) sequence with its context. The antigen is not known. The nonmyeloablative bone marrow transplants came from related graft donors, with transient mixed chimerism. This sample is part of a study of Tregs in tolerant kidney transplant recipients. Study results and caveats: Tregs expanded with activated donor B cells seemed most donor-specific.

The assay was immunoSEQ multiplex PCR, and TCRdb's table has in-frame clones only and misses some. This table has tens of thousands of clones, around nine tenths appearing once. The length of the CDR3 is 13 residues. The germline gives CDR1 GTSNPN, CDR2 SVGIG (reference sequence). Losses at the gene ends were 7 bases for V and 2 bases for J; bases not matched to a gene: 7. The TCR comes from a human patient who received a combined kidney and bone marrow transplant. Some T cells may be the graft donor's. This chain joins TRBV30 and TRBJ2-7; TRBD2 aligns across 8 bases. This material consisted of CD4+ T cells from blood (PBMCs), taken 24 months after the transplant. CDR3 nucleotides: TGTGCCTCCCGGGAGGGCGCGACCTACGAGCAGTACTTC. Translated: CASREGATYEQYF.